This T cell receptor beta chain was obtained from a study of T-cell reconstitution after alpha-beta-depleted transplantation in children. Unique molecular identifiers were used in preparing the TCRbeta library. TCRdb independently ran MiXCR on the PCR reads; one entry per CDR3 protein. The repertoire holds more than 150,000 distinct CDR3 sequences, with roughly 6.8% as singletons. This clonotype was counted at least ten times. The receptor's source is a human donor who donated a stem cell graft to a child with Wiskott-Aldrich syndrome. The sequencing here drew on PBMCs from the stem cell graft donor, taken from the stem cell graft.

The CDR3: CSARAGTKETQYF. The CDR3 DNA sequence: TGCAGTGCTAGAGCCGGGACCAAAGAGACCCAGTACTTC. The chain recombines TRBV20-1 with TRBJ2-5; the D gene could be TRBD1 or TRBD2 (5 bases each). V lost 1 base, J lost 3 bases, and 9 bases lay in between. This CDR3 contains 13 residues. CDR1 and CDR2 (germline): DFQATT, SNEGSKA (reference sequence).